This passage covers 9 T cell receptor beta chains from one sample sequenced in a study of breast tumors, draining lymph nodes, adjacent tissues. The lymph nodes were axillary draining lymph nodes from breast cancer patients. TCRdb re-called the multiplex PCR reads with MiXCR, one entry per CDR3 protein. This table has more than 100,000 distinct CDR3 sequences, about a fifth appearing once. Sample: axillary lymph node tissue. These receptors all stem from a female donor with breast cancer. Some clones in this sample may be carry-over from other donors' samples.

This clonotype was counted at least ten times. CDR3 coding DNA: TGTGCCAGCAGTGAGTGGGGGCAGGTTGAAAAACTGTTTTTT. This codes for CASSEWGQVEKLFF. The V gene is TRBV6-1, the J gene TRBJ1-4; D might be TRBD1 (6 bases). Germline V CDR1 and CDR2: MNHNS, SASEGT. Trimming removed 3 bases from V and 7 bases from J, with 12 bases in between. The CDR3 spans 14 residues.

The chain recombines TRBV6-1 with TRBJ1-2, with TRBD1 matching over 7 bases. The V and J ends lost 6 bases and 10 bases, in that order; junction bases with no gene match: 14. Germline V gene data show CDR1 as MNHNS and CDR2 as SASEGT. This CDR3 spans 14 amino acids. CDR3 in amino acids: CASRSGQYLSDYTF. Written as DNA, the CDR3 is TGTGCCAGCAGATCGGGACAGTACCTCTCGGACTACACCTTC.

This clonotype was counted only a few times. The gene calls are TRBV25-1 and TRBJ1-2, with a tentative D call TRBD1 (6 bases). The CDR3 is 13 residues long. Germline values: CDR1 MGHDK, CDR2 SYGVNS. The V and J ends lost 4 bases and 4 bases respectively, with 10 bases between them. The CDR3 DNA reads TGTGCCAGCAGTGTGGGACACACCTATGGCTACACCTTC. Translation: CASSVGHTYGYTF.

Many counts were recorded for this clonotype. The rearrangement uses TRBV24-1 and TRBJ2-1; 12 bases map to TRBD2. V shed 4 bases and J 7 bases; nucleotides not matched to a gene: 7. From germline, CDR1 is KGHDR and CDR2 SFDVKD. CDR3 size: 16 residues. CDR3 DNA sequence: TGTGCCACCAGTGACAGGACTAGCGGGGAGGCGAATGAGCAGTTCTTC. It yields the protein CATSDRTSGEANEQFF.

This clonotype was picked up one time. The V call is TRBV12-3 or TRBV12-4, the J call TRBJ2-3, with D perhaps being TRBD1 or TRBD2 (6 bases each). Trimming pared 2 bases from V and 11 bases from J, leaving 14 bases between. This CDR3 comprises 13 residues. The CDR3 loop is CASSLTGGNEQYF. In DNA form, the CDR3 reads TGTGCCAGCAGTTTAACCGGGGGCAATGAGCAGTATTTT.

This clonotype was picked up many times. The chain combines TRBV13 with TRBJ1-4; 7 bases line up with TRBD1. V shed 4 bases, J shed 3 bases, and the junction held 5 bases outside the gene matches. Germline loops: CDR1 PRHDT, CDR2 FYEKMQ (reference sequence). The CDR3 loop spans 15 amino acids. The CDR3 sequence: CASSSRQGSNEKLFF. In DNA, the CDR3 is TGTGCCAGCAGCTCCCGACAGGGTTCTAATGAAAAACTGTTTTTT.

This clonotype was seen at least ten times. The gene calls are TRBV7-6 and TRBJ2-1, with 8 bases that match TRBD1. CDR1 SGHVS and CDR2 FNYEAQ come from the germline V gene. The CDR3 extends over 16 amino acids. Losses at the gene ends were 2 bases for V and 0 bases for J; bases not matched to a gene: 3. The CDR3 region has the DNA TGTGCCAGCAGCTTAACGACAGGGGACTCCTACAATGAGCAGTTCTTC. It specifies CASSLTTGDSYNEQFF. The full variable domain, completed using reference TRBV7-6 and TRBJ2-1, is GAGVSQSPRYKVTKRGQDVALRCDPISGHVSLYWYRQALGQGPEFLTYFNYEAQQDKSGLPNDRFSAERPEGSISTLTIQRTEQRDSAMYRCASSLTTGDSYNEQFFGPGTRLTVL.

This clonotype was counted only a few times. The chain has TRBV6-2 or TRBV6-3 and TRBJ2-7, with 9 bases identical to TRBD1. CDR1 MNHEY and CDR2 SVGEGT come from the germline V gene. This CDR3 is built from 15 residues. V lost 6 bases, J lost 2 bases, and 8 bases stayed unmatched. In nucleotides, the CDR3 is TGTGCCAGCAGACTGTTAGGGACAGGGACCTACGAGCAGTACTTC. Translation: CASRLLGTGTYEQYF.

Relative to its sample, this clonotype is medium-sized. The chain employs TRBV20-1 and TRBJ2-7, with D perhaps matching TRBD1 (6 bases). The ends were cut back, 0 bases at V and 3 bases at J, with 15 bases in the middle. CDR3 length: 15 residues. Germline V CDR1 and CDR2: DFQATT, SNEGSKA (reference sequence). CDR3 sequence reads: CSAREPPGQDYEQYF. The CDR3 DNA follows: TGCAGTGCTAGAGAGCCCCCGGGACAAGACTACGAGCAGTACTTC.